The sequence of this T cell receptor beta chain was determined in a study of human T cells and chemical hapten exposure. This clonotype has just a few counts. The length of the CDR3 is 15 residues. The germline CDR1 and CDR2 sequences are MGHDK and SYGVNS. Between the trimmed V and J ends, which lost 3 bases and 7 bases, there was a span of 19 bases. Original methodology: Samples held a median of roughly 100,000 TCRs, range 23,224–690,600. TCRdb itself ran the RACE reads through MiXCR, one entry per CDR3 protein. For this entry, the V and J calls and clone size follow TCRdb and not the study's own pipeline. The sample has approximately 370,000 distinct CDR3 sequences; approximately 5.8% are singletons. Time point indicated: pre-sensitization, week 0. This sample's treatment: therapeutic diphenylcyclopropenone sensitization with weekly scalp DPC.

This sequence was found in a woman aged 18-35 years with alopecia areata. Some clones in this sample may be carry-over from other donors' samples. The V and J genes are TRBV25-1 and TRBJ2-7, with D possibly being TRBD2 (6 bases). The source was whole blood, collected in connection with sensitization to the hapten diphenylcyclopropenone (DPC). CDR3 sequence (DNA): TGTGCCAGCAGTGATAGGCGGGGAGAGGCGGGAGAGCAGTACTTC. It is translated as CASSDRRGEAGEQYF.